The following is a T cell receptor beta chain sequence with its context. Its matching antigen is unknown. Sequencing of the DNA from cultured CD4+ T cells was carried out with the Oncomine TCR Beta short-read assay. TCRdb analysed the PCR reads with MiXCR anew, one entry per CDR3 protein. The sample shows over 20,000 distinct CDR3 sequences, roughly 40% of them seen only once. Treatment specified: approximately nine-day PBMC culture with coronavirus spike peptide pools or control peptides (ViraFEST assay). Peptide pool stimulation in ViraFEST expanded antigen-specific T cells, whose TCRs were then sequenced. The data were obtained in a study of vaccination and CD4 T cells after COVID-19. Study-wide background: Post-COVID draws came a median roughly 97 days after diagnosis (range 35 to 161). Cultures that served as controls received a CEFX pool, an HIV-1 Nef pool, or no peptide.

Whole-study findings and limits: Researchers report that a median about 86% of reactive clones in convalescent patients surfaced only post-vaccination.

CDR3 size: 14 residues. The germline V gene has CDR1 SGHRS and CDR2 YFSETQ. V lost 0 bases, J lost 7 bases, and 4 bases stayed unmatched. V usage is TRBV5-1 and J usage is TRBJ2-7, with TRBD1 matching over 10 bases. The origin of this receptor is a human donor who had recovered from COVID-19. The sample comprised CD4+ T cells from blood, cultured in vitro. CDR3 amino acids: CASSLGQGASEQYF. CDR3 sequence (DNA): TGCGCCAGCAGCTTGGGACAGGGGGCGAGTGAGCAGTACTTC.